This passage covers 18 T cell receptor beta chains from one sample sequenced in a study of shared clonotypes between healthy human individuals. Sequenced by immunoSEQ multiplex PCR; TCRdb stores in-frame clones only, minus some. The sample holds hundreds of thousands of clones, about 96% seen once. As defined, naive CD8 cells were CD45RO-negative and positively selected for CCR7, with terminally differentiated effector memory CD45RA+ cells excluded. The sample comprised naive CD8+ T cells sorted from blood. Receptor source: a woman in her twenties or thirties in good health.

This chain uses TRBV27 with TRBJ2-3, with D unresolved. V shed 2 bases and J shed 2 bases, with 8 bases lying between them. Germline CDR1 MNHEY, CDR2 SMNVEV (reference sequence). The CDR3 runs to 14 residues. CDR3 residues: CASSLVAVTDTQYF. The CDR3 nucleotides are TGTGCCAGCAGTTTAGTCGCGGTCACAGATACGCAGTATTTT.

The V call is TRBV11-3, the J call TRBJ1-1, with D perhaps TRBD1 (6 bases). From germline, CDR1 is SGHNT and CDR2 YENEEA. The CDR3 has 16 residues. V was trimmed by 5 bases and J by 0 bases, leaving 16 bases between them. The DNA for the CDR3 is TGTGCCAGCAGCGCCGGTGCAGGGGATATGAACACTGAAGCTTTCTTT. Amino acid sequence: CASSAGAGDMNTEAFF.

The chain employs TRBV4-1 and TRBJ2-1; D is unresolved. The CDR3 is made up of 16 amino acids. The germline V gene encodes CDR1 MGHRA and CDR2 YSYEKL. The V end lost 0 bases, the J end lost 4 bases, and 13 bases lay between the germline ends. The CDR3 DNA reads as TGCGCCAGCAGCCAAGAACGTGGTGGAATTTACAATGAGCAGTTCTTC. Protein sequence: CASSQERGGIYNEQFF.

The V gene is TRBV4-2, the J gene TRBJ1-5; D uncertain. With 0 bases removed from V and 3 bases from J, the gap between germline ends came to 15 bases. The V gene's germline CDR1 is LGHNA and CDR2 YNFKEQ. The CDR3 extends over 17 amino acids. In DNA, the CDR3 is TGTGCCAGCAGCCAAGATCCAGGCGAGACCTTCAATCAGCCCCAGCATTTT. Translation gives CASSQDPGETFNQPQHF.

The J gene is TRBJ2-1, the V gene TRBV5-6; D not certain. Looked up from germline, CDR1 is SGHDT and CDR2 is YYEEEE. The CDR3 extends over 13 amino acids. The V end lost 2 bases, the J end lost 5 bases, and 8 bases lay between the germline ends. Here the CDR3 reads CASSFIPNNEQFF. The CDR3 nucleotides read TGTGCCAGCAGCTTTATACCAAACAATGAGCAGTTCTTC.

The chain has TRBV7-3 and TRBJ2-7; D is possibly TRBD2 (6 bases). This CDR3 comprises 15 residues. The germline gives CDR1 SGHTA, CDR2 FQGTGA. Trimming removed 4 bases from V and 5 bases from J, with 18 bases in between. Written as DNA, the CDR3 is TGTGCCAGCAGCTCCTTTGACGGGGGAGACGACGAGCAGTACTTC. Translated, it gives CASSSFDGGDDEQYF.

To note about this clone: In the same sample, other DNA sequences code for this CDR3. The rearrangement joins TRBV4-1 to TRBJ1-5; 9 bases map to TRBD1. The germline gives CDR1 MGHRA, CDR2 YSYEKL. Unmatched junction bases numbered 1, after V lost 3 bases and J lost 1 base. The length of the CDR3 is 15 residues. For the CDR3, the DNA is TGCGCCAGCAGCCAGGACAGGGGAAGCAATCAGCCCCAGCATTTT. Amino acids: CASSQDRGSNQPQHF.

This chain uses TRBV27 with TRBJ2-1, with D perhaps TRBD2 (6 bases). CDR3 length: 14 residues. Germline loops: CDR1 MNHEY, CDR2 SMNVEV (reference sequence). V was pared by 5 bases and J by 6 bases, with 14 bases between. The CDR3 loop is CASSPVSGVNEQFF. As DNA, the CDR3 is TGTGCCAGCAGTCCGGTTTCGGGGGTCAATGAGCAGTTCTTC.

The gene calls are TRBV9 and TRBJ2-2; 10 bases fit TRBD2. Germline assignment: CDR1 SGDLS and CDR2 YYNGEE. The junction had 1 base not matched to a gene; V was cut back by 0 bases and J by 5 bases. The CDR3 is 15 amino acids. In DNA, the CDR3 is TGTGCCAGCAGCGTAGGAGCGGGAGGGACCGGGGAGCTGTTTTTT. This sequence encodes CASSVGAGGTGELFF.

The chain recombines TRBV27 with TRBJ1-4; TRBD1 agrees at 8 bases. J was trimmed by 2 bases and V by 3 bases; bases with no gene match: 5. The CDR3 consists of 16 residues. The germline gives CDR1 MNHEY, CDR2 SMNVEV (reference sequence). DNA of the CDR3: TGTGCCAGCAGTTTCTCTCAGGGGGCGACTAATGAAAAACTGTTTTTT. Encoded protein: CASSFSQGATNEKLFF.

The chain uses TRBV28 and TRBJ2-7, with D maybe TRBD1 (5 bases). The CDR3 runs 14 residues. Trimming took off 2 bases at V and 0 bases at J, with 8 bases between the two ends. CDR1 is MDHEN and CDR2 is SYDVKM in the germline V gene. This CDR3 reads CASSLPDSSYEQYF. As DNA, the CDR3 is TGTGCCAGCAGTTTACCTGACAGCTCCTACGAGCAGTACTTC.

Regarding this clone: At the DNA level, this CDR3 is encoded by other sequences in the same sample as well. The chain is built from TRBV27 and TRBJ1-5; 7 nucleotides agree with TRBD1. The CDR3 contains 14 residues. Germline V lookup: CDR1 MNHEY, CDR2 SMNVEV (reference sequence). Losses at the gene ends were 3 bases for V and 6 bases for J; bases not matched to a gene: 5. This CDR3 reads CASSFRQGGQPQHF. The CDR3 bases are TGTGCCAGCAGTTTTCGACAGGGAGGTCAGCCCCAGCATTTT.

The chain recombines TRBV28 with TRBJ2-3; D is possibly TRBD2 (6 bases). This CDR3 has 15 amino acids. V was clipped by 3 bases and J by 0 bases, with 10 bases between them. CDR1 and CDR2 from the germline V gene are MDHEN and SYDVKM. The CDR3 sequence: CASSFSGDSTDTQYF. CDR3 DNA sequence: TGTGCCAGCAGTTTCTCGGGAGATAGCACAGATACGCAGTATTTT.

This chain connects TRBV7-9 to TRBJ2-1; 8 nucleotides align to TRBD2. Germline V gene lookup returns CDR1 SEHNR and CDR2 FQNEAQ (reference sequence). With 6 bases clipped from V and 0 bases from J, the junction kept 13 bases outside the gene matches. CDR3 length: 18 amino acids. CDR3 sequence (DNA): TGTGCCAGCAGACTAGGTGGTAGCGGGACGCTCTCCTACAATGAGCAGTTCTTC. Protein product: CASRLGGSGTLSYNEQFF.

The chain has TRBV27 and TRBJ2-7; 8 nucleotides align to TRBD1. The CDR3 loop spans 13 amino acids. With 4 bases clipped from V and 7 bases from J, the junction kept 6 bases outside the gene matches. The germline V gene encodes CDR1 MNHEY and CDR2 SMNVEV (reference sequence). The DNA for the CDR3 is TGTGCCAGCAGTTCAGGACAGGGACAGGAGCAGTACTTC. Encoded protein: CASSSGQGQEQYF.

V usage is TRBV27 and J usage is TRBJ2-7; TRBD2 aligns across 9 bases. V gave up 8 bases and J gave up 0 bases; unmatched junction bases: 5. Germline V gene sequence: CDR1 MNHEY, CDR2 SMNVEV (reference sequence). This CDR3 has 14 amino acids. The CDR3: CASRTSASSYEQYF. The DNA for the CDR3 is TGTGCCAGCCGGACTAGCGCGAGCTCCTACGAGCAGTACTTC.

This sequence joins TRBV5-5 and TRBJ2-5, with 8 bases that match TRBD2. The CDR3 runs 14 residues. The V segment lost 7 bases and the J segment 4 bases; nucleotides outside the gene matches: 9. Germline V gene sequence: CDR1 SGHKS, CDR2 YYEKEE (reference sequence). This CDR3 reads CASGEGLAGETQYF. The CDR3 nucleotides read TGTGCCAGCGGGGAGGGGCTAGCGGGAGAGACCCAGTACTTC.

V and J are TRBV7-9 and TRBJ2-1; maybe TRBD2 (7 bases). The CDR3 consists of 18 residues. CDR1 is SEHNR, CDR2 FQNEAQ, per germline (reference sequence). V lost 5 bases to trimming and J lost 15 bases, with 35 bases between them. The CDR3 region has the DNA TGTGCCAGCAGCCCCCTAGCGGCGGTATCGGGATGGGGGCGGGACGGGTTCTTC. This encodes CASSPLAAVSGWGRDGFF.